The 27 T cell receptor beta chains presented below share a single source sample, sequenced in a study of human thymus T cells (dated by TCRdb to about 2020). The thymus tissue came from surgical resects taken out during corrective cardiac surgery. Library preparation employed the immunoSEQ multiplex PCR assay. TCRdb carries this immuneACCESS record with in-frame sequences only. Its versions omit some clonotypes, under half of them owing to an unresolved V gene in the studies checked, with the rest unexplained. The sample profile shows about 78,000 clones; nearly 98% of them were found once. The leading ten clones occupy roughly 0.03% of the sample. Sequencing was performed on thymus tissue. These receptors were taken from a boy less than two years old with a congenital heart defect but otherwise immunologically healthy.

J is TRBJ2-5 and V is TRBV6-5; no reliable D call. V was clipped by 6 bases and J by 3 bases, with 11 bases between them. The CDR3 length is 13 residues. The germline CDR1 and CDR2 sequences are MNHEY and SVGAGI. CDR3 in amino acids: CASSTPRKETQYF. CDR3 nucleotides: TGTGCCAGCAGCACCCCCCGTAAAGAGACCCAGTACTTC.

This chain uses TRBV5-6 with TRBJ2-3; possible D gene TRBD1, 6 bases. The germline V gene encodes CDR1 SGHDT and CDR2 YYEEEE. Trimming took off 1 base at V and 1 base at J, with 13 bases between the two ends. CDR3 length: 16 amino acids. CDR3 nucleotide sequence: TGTGCCAGCAGCTTGAACCGACAGGACCGCACAGATACGCAGTATTTT. The encoded protein is CASSLNRQDRTDTQYF.

The genes are TRBV6-1 and TRBJ1-4, with TRBD1 matching 11 bases. The junction had 11 bases not matched to a gene; V was cut back by 4 bases and J by 7 bases. The CDR3 totals 17 residues. Germline values: CDR1 MNHNS, CDR2 SASEGT. For the CDR3, the DNA is TGTGCCAGCAGTGTCCGGGACAGGGGGGGAATTAGTGAAAAACTGTTTTTT. This gives the protein CASSVRDRGGISEKLFF.

This chain links TRBV7-2 with TRBJ2-5; the match to TRBD2 covers 8 bases. Losses at the gene ends were 1 base for V and 1 base for J; bases not matched to a gene: 2. This CDR3 is built from 15 residues. Germline CDR1 SGHTA, CDR2 FQGNSA. The CDR3 is CASSLVAGGQETQYF. The DNA for the CDR3 is TGTGCCAGCAGCTTAGTGGCGGGAGGCCAAGAGACCCAGTACTTC.

This chain uses TRBV5-8 with TRBJ2-5; D possibly matches TRBD1 or TRBD2 (5 bases each). Looked up from germline, CDR1 is SGHTS and CDR2 is YDEGEE. V was trimmed by 4 bases and J by 13 bases, leaving 29 bases between them. The CDR3 extends over 16 amino acids. In DNA, the CDR3 is TGTGCCAGCAGCCCTTTCGGGACCATGCCCTTACATCGGATGTACTTC. This encodes CASSPFGTMPLHRMYF.

This chain links TRBV11-3 with TRBJ1-6; D call uncertain. CDR1 and CDR2 from the germline V gene are SGHNT and YENEEA. The CDR3 runs to 12 residues. The V and J ends lost 5 bases and 10 bases respectively, with 9 bases between them. The chain's CDR3 is CASSTRGSPLHF. The CDR3 region has the DNA TGTGCCAGCAGCACCCGAGGCTCACCCCTCCACTTT.

The chain combines TRBV18 with TRBJ2-2; D is ambiguous. The germline gives CDR1 KGHSH, CDR2 LQKENI. The CDR3 contains 11 residues. With 3 bases removed from V and 6 bases from J, the gap between germline ends came to 2 bases. The CDR3, as DNA: TGTGCCAGCTCACCCGCCGGGGAGCTGTTTTTT. It translates to CASSPAGELFF.

The chain recombines TRBV27 with TRBJ1-1; TRBD1 is a possible D gene (6 bases). Germline V gene lookup returns CDR1 MNHEY and CDR2 SMNVEV (reference sequence). The CDR3 sequence is 14 residues long. Trimming left V 5 bases short and J 1 base short, with 11 bases between. CDR3 DNA sequence: TGTGCCAGCAGTCCCGGACAGCCGAACACTGAAGCTTTCTTT. It specifies CASSPGQPNTEAFF.

The chain has TRBV27 and TRBJ2-5; D gene unclear. Germline CDR1 is MNHEY and CDR2 is SMNVEV (reference sequence). The CDR3 contains 16 residues. The ends were cut back, 5 bases at V and 3 bases at J, with 19 bases in the middle. CDR3 DNA: TGTGCCAGCAGTCCACGAAAAGGACCCCGCAAAGAGACCCAGTACTTC. Amino acid sequence: CASSPRKGPRKETQYF.

V gene TRBV6-4 combines with J gene TRBJ2-1; D call uncertain. CDR3 length: 13 amino acids. With 2 bases removed from V and 4 bases from J, the gap between germline ends came to 6 bases. Germline V gene sequence: CDR1 MRHNA, CDR2 SNTAGT. The CDR3 protein is CASSDSQYNEQFF. Written as DNA, the CDR3 is TGTGCCAGCAGTGACAGTCAGTACAATGAGCAGTTCTTC.

J is TRBJ2-1 and V is TRBV10-2, with a possible D match to TRBD2 (6 bases). Germline CDR1 and CDR2: WSHSY and SAAADI. There are 16 residues in the CDR3. The germline V and J ends were trimmed by 6 bases and 0 bases, with 15 bases remaining between them. The CDR3 protein is CASSLQRVSSYNEQFF. The CDR3 DNA reads TGCGCCAGCAGCCTCCAGCGGGTTAGCTCCTACAATGAGCAGTTCTTC.

V is TRBV12-5 and J is TRBJ1-1; the D gene is possibly TRBD1 (6 bases). Germline values: CDR1 LGHNT, CDR2 FRNRAP. This CDR3 has 18 amino acids. Trimming removed 0 bases at V and 4 bases at J, with 21 bases between. Here the CDR3 DNA reads TGTGCTAGTGGTTTGGTAAAGGGGCAGGGGTCCTCTACCACTGAAGCTTTCTTT. It codes for CASGLVKGQGSSTTEAFF.

The J gene is TRBJ1-5, the V gene TRBV10-3, with D tentatively TRBD1 (6 bases). This CDR3 has 16 residues. Germline V gene data show CDR1 as ENHRY and CDR2 as SYGVKD. The V gene lost 3 bases and the J gene lost 0 bases, with 12 bases spanning the gap. CDR3 amino acids: CAISEGQQHSNQPQHF. Here the CDR3 DNA reads TGTGCCATCAGTGAAGGACAGCAACATAGCAATCAGCCCCAGCATTTT.

This sequence joins TRBV4-3 and TRBJ1-1, with D possibly being TRBD1 (5 bases). Germline CDR1 is LGHNA and CDR2 is YSLEER. Deletions cut 5 bases from V and 1 base from J, with 20 bases between. The CDR3 is 17 residues long. CDR3 DNA: TGCGCCAGCAGCTCTGACGAACCGGGACCCCAGAACACTGAAGCTTTCTTT. Translated, it gives CASSSDEPGPQNTEAFF.

The chain joins TRBV19 to TRBJ2-1, with a possible D match to TRBD1 (5 bases). The germline gives CDR1 LNHDA, CDR2 SQIVND (reference sequence). Trimming removed 3 bases at V and 4 bases at J, with 13 bases between. CDR3 length equals 15 residues. CDR3 region: CASSIKEQEYNEQFF. Here the CDR3 DNA reads TGTGCCAGTAGTATTAAGGAACAGGAATACAATGAGCAGTTCTTC.

This clone has more than one count but fewer than ten. The J gene is TRBJ2-1, the V gene TRBV27; 10 nucleotides line up with TRBD2. Germline-derived CDR1 and CDR2 are MNHEY and SMNVEV (reference sequence). The junction had 14 bases not matched to a gene; V was cut back by 3 bases and J by 0 bases. The CDR3 spans 20 residues. CDR3 residues: CASSLGKRGGLLNSYNEQFF. The CDR3, as DNA: TGTGCCAGCAGTTTGGGAAAGCGGGGGGGCTTACTAAACTCCTACAATGAGCAGTTCTTC.

The CDR3 nucleotides read TGTGCCAGCAGCTCCGGGGTAGCGGGGGGGAGCGATGAGCAGTTCTTC. It yields the protein CASSSGVAGGSDEQFF. The V and J genes are TRBV5-8 and TRBJ2-1, with 11 positions matching TRBD2. Per the germline V gene, CDR1 is SGHTS and CDR2 is YDEGEE. J lost 8 bases, V lost 3 bases, and 10 bases had no gene match. The CDR3 extends over 16 amino acids.

The chain employs TRBV7-9 and TRBJ2-7; 11 bases line up with TRBD1. The CDR3 has 15 amino acids. Germline V CDR1 and CDR2: SEHNR, FQNEAQ (reference sequence). V dropped 4 bases and J dropped 3; count of bases not matched to a gene: 5. The CDR3, as DNA: TGTGCCAGCAGCTCCTCCGGGACAGGGGGCTACGAGCAGTACTTC. Translation: CASSSSGTGGYEQYF.

V and J are TRBV9 and TRBJ2-2, with D possibly being TRBD2 (7 bases). CDR3 size: 17 residues. V gave up 0 bases and J gave up 0 bases, with 12 bases separating them. Germline lookup yields CDR1 SGDLS and CDR2 YYNGEE. This CDR3 reads CASSVGGGGSNTGELFF. The CDR3 nucleotides are TGTGCCAGCAGCGTAGGAGGGGGAGGGTCGAACACCGGGGAGCTGTTTTTT.

J is TRBJ2-4 and V is TRBV5-1; D is perhaps TRBD1 (5 bases). The CDR3 runs to 16 residues. The V and J ends lost 0 bases and 0 bases respectively, with 10 bases between them. The germline V gene has CDR1 SGHRS and CDR2 YFSETQ. CDR3 sequence reads: CASSLARDKAKNIQYF. In nucleotides, the CDR3 is TGCGCCAGCAGCTTGGCCAGGGATAAAGCCAAAAACATTCAGTACTTC.

This chain links TRBV19 with TRBJ2-1; D tentatively reads TRBD1 or TRBD2 (5 bases each). V lost 8 bases and J lost 6, with 20 bases in between. This CDR3 has 15 residues. Germline values: CDR1 LNHDA, CDR2 SQIVND (reference sequence). In DNA form, the CDR3 reads TGTGCCAGTCTACCGGGACCAGCGAAAGGCAATGAGCAGTTCTTC. Amino acid sequence: CASLPGPAKGNEQFF.

V and J are TRBV11-2 and TRBJ2-2; 9 bases map to TRBD2. This CDR3 contains 16 residues. V lost 4 bases to trimming and J lost 7 bases; unmatched junction nucleotides: 10. In germline, CDR1 is SGHAT, CDR2 FQNNGV. The CDR3: CASSSTSGSGVGELFF. The CDR3 region has the DNA TGTGCCAGCAGCTCGACTAGCGGAAGCGGGGTCGGGGAGCTGTTTTTT.

In DNA, the CDR3 is TGTGCCAGCAGCCAAGACAGCGGGGCATACGAGCAGTACTTC. Translation gives CASSQDSGAYEQYF. The gene calls are TRBV4-2 and TRBJ2-7, with 7 nucleotides matching TRBD2. V shed 0 bases and J 4 bases; nucleotides not matched to a gene: 3. The germline V gene encodes CDR1 LGHNA and CDR2 YNFKEQ. The CDR3 loop spans 14 amino acids.

This chain links TRBV29-1 with TRBJ1-1, with TRBD1 as a possible D gene (6 bases). Germline V gene sequence: CDR1 SQVTM, CDR2 ANQGSEA. V was pared by 7 bases and J by 5 bases, with 17 bases between. The CDR3 covers 13 residues. CDR3: CSARNRAGTEAFF. CDR3 DNA sequence: TGCAGCGCAAGAAACAGGGCAGGGACTGAAGCTTTCTTT.

The J gene is TRBJ1-2, the V gene TRBV4-3; D remains unclear. The CDR3 covers 19 residues. Between the trimmed V and J ends, which lost 4 bases and 3 bases, there was a span of 27 bases. Germline V gives CDR1 LGHNA, CDR2 YSLEER. Here the CDR3 DNA reads TGCGCCAGCAGCCGCTCCTGGACGGATCCGCCTCATCTCTACTATGGCTACACCTTC. Translated, it gives CASSRSWTDPPHLYYGYTF.

V usage is TRBV19 and J usage is TRBJ2-5; weak D call: TRBD2 (5 bases). Germline CDR1 LNHDA, CDR2 SQIVND (reference sequence). V lost 5 bases and J 1 base, leaving 17 bases between the germline ends. This CDR3 contains 16 residues. CDR3 residues: CASSETLRGSQETQYF. CDR3 coding DNA: TGTGCCAGTAGTGAAACCCTCCGGGGTTCCCAAGAGACCCAGTACTTC.

The chain is built from TRBV9 and TRBJ2-3, with 7 bases matching TRBD1. The ends lost 3 bases at V and 5 bases at J; junction bases unmatched: 9. Germline V CDR1 and CDR2: SGDLS, YYNGEE. This CDR3 region has 15 residues. The CDR3 loop reads CASSEHRGRGDTQYF. The DNA for the CDR3 is TGTGCCAGCAGCGAACACAGGGGAAGGGGAGATACGCAGTATTTT.